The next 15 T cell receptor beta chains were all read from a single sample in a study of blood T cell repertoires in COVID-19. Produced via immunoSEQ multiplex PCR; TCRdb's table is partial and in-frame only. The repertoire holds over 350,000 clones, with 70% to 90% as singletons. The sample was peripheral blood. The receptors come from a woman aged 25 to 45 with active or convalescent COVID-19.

CDR3 residues: CASSPPRLVLETQYF. The CDR3 region has the DNA TGTGCCAGCAGCCCACCGAGACTAGTGCTGGAGACCCAGTACTTC. The chain recombines TRBV7-8 with TRBJ2-5; the D gene is possibly TRBD2 (6 bases). The germline gives CDR1 SGHVS, CDR2 FQNEAQ. The CDR3 spans 15 residues. V was cut by 5 bases and J by 5 bases, with 18 bases left in between.

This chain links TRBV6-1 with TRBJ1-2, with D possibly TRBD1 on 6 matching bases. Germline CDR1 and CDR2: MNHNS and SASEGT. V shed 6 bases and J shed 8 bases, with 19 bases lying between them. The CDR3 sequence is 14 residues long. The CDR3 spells CASSVTGPGGGYTF. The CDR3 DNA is TGTGCCAGCAGCGTGACAGGCCCAGGAGGAGGCTACACCTTC.

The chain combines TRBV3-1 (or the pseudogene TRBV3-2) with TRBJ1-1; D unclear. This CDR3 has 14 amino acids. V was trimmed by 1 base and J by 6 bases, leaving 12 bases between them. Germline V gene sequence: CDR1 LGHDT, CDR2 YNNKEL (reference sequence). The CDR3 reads CASSQGGQRAEAFF. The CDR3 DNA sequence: TGTGCCAGCAGCCAAGGCGGGCAGAGGGCTGAAGCTTTCTTT.

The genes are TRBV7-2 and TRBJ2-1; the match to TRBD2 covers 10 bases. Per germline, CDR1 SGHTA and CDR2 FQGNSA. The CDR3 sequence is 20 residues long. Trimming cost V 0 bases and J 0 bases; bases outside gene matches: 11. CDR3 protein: CASSLAFGLADLSSYNEQFF. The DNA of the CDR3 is TGTGCCAGCAGCTTAGCGTTTGGACTAGCGGACTTGAGCTCCTACAATGAGCAGTTCTTC.

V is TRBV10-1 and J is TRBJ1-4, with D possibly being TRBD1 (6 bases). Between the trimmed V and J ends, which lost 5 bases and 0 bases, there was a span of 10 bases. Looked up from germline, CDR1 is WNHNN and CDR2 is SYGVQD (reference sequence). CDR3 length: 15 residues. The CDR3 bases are TGCGCCAGCAGTTCGAGACAGGCAACTAATGAAAAACTGTTTTTT. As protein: CASSSRQATNEKLFF.

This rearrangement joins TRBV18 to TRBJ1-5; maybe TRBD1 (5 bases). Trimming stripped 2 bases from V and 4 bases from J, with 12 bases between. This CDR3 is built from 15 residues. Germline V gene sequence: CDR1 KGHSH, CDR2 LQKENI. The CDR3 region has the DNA TGTGCCAGCTCACCAGGTCAGGGATGGAATCAGCCCCAGCATTTT. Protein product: CASSPGQGWNQPQHF. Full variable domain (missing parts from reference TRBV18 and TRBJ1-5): NAGVMQNPRHLVRRRGQEARLRCSPMKGHSHVYWYRQLPEEGLKFMVYLQKENIIDESGMPKERFSAEFPKEGPSILRIQQVVRGDSAAYFCASSPGQGWNQPQHFGDGTRLSIL.

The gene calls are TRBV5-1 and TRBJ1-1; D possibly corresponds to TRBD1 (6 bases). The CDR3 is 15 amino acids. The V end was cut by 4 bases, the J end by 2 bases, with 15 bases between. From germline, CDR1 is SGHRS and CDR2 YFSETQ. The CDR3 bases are TGCGCCAGCAGCCGGACAGACCAGAGTAACACTGAAGCTTTCTTT. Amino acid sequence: CASSRTDQSNTEAFF.

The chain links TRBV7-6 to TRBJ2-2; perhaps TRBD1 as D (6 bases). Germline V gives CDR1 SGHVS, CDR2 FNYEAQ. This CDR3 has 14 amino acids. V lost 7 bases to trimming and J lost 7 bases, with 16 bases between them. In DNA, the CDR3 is TGTGCCAGCAATTTGTTGGGGGCCAGCGGGGAGCTGTTTTTT. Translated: CASNLLGASGELFF. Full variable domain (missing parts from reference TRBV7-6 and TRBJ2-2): GAGVSQSPRYKVTKRGQDVALRCDPISGHVSLYWYRQALGQGPEFLTYFNYEAQQDKSGLPNDRFSAERPEGSISTLTIQRTEQRDSAMYRCASNLLGASGELFFGEGSRLTVL.

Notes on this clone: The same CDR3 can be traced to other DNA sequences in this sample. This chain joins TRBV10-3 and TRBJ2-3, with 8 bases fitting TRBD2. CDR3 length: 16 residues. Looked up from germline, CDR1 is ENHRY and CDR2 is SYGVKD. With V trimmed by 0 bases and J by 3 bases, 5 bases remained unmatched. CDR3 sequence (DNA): TGTGCCATCAGTGAGTCTGCGGGAGGTGTAACAGATACGCAGTATTTT. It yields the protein CAISESAGGVTDTQYF.

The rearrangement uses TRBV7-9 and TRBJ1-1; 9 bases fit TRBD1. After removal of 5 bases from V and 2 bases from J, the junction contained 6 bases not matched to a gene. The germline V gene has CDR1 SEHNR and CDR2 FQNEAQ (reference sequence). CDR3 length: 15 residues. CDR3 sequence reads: CASSKRTGDNTEAFF. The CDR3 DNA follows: TGTGCCAGCAGCAAGAGGACAGGGGATAACACTGAAGCTTTCTTT.

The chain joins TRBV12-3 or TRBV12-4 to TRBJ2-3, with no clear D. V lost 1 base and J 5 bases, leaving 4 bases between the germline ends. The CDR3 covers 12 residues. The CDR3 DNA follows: TGTGCCAGCAGTTTAGATAGAGATACGCAGTATTTT. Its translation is CASSLDRDTQYF.

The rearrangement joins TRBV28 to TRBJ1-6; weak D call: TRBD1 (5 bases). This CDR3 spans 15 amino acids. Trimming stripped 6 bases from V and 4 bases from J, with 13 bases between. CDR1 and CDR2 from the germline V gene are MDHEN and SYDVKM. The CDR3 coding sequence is TGTGCCAGCAGGAGAGGAGGGGAGTATAATTCACCCCTCCACTTT. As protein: CASRRGGEYNSPLHF. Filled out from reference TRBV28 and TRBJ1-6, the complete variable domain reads DVKVTQSSRYLVKRTGEKVFLECVQDMDHENMFWYRQDPGLGLRLIYFSYDVKMKEKGDIPEGYSVSREKKERFSLILESASTNQTSMYLCASRRGGEYNSPLHFGNGTRLTVT.

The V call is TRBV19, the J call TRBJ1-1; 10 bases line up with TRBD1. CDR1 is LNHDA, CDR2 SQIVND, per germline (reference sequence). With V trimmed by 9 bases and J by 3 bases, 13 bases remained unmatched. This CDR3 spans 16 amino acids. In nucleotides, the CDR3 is TGTGCCAGCCACCGACAGGGGGCGATGGGCGACACTGAAGCTTTCTTT. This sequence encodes CASHRQGAMGDTEAFF.

Here the CDR3 reads CASSPSSIRGHTEAFF. The DNA of the CDR3 is TGTGCCAGCAGTCCGTCCTCGATCAGGGGACACACTGAAGCTTTCTTT. V is TRBV27 and J is TRBJ1-1; maybe TRBD1 (6 bases). CDR3 length equals 16 residues. Trimming took off 5 bases at V and 3 bases at J, with 19 bases between the two ends. The germline CDR1 and CDR2 sequences are MNHEY and SMNVEV (reference sequence).

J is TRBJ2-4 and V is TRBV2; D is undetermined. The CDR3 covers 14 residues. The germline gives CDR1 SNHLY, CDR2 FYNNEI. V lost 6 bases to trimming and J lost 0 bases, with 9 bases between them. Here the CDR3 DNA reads TGTGCCAGCAGCCAAACGGTAGCCAAAAACATTCAGTACTTC. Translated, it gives CASSQTVAKNIQYF. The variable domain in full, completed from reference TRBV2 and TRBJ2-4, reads EPEVTQTPSHQVTQMGQEVILRCVPISNHLYFYWYRQILGQKVEFLVSFYNNEISEKSEIFDDQFSVERPDGSNFTLKIRSTKLEDSAMYFCASSQTVAKNIQYFGAGTRLSVL.